One TCR beta chain is described in this entry. Sequencing used immunoSEQ multiplex PCR; TCRdb keeps in-frame clones, though not all of them. Altogether around 260,000 clones are present, roughly nine tenths being singletons, with the ten largest covering roughly 9.8%. This sample was included in a study of blood T cell repertoires in COVID-19. For the study at large: The samples span acute and convalescent COVID-19 from the United States, Italy and Spain. PBMCs, B-cell-depleted T cells, or T cells were the source of the cDNA or gDNA that made up the material.

V was pared by 3 bases and J by 7 bases, with 13 bases of the junction left unmatched. This CDR3 has 16 amino acids. Germline V CDR1 and CDR2: SNHLY, FYNNEI. Sequenced sample: peripheral blood. This TCR came from a man between 40 and 49 years old who had recovered from COVID-19. V and J are TRBV2 and TRBJ1-1; 8 nucleotides agree with TRBD1. The CDR3 sequence: CASSDARGPQGGEAFF. The CDR3 DNA reads as TGTGCCAGCAGTGACGCCAGGGGGCCCCAAGGGGGTGAAGCTTTCTTT.